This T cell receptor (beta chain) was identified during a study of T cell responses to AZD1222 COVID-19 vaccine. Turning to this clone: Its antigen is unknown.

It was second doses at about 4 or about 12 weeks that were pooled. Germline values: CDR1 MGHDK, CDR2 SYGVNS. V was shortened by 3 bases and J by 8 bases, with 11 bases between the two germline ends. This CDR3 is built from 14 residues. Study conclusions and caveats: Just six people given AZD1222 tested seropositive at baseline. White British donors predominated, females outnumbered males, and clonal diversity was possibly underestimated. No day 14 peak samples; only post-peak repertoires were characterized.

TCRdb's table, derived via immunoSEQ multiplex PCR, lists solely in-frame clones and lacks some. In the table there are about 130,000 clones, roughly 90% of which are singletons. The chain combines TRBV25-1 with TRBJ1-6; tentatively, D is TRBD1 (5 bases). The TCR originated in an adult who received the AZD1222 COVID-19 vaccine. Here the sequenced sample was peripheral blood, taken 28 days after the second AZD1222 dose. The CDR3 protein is CASSDGGFDSPLHF. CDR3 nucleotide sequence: TGTGCCAGCAGTGACGGGGGTTTCGATTCACCCCTCCACTTT.